The present TCR beta chain was sequenced within a study of regulatory T cells in long-lasting Graves disease. Construction of TCR beta libraries relied on iRepertoire HTBI primers and on Arm-PCR targeting CDR3 regions. TCRdb reanalysed the multiplex PCR reads using MiXCR and keeps one entry per CDR3 protein. The sample contains 450,000 to 600,000 distinct CDR3 sequences, roughly 14% of which appear only once. Stated time point: newly diagnosed GD, antithyroid drugs for less than 3 months. There was RNA extracted from PBMCs, and the TCR library was made from it. The V end lost 2 bases, the J end lost 6 bases, and 17 bases lay between the germline ends. This CDR3 region has 16 residues. Germline CDR1 KGHSH, CDR2 LQKENI. The same data also contributed to another study, on T cells in Graves' hyperthyroidism and ophthalmopathy. Per that paper: Most thyroid clonotypes with frequency above 0.001 were detected in blood.

The chain is built from TRBV18 and TRBJ2-4, with D possibly TRBD1 on 6 matching bases. The sequencing here drew on peripheral blood mononuclear cells (PBMCs), taken at new diagnosis, from a patient treated with antithyroid drugs. This TCR came from a man younger than 45 with Graves disease. CDR3 in amino acids: CASSPILSTGRNIQYF. DNA for the CDR3: TGTGCCAGCTCACCAATCCTTAGTACAGGGAGAAACATTCAGTACTTC. The variable domain in full, completed from reference TRBV18 and TRBJ2-4, reads NAGVMQNPRHLVRRRGQEARLRCSPMKGHSHVYWYRQLPEEGLKFMVYLQKENIIDESGMPKERFSAEFPKEGPSILRIQQVVRGDSAAYFCASSPILSTGRNIQYFGAGTRLSVL.